Each of the 10 T cell receptor beta chains below was sequenced from the same sample in a study of regulatory T cells in long-lasting Graves disease. Described time point: newly diagnosed GD, antithyroid drugs for less than 3 months. After RNA was extracted from PBMCs, the TCR library was made from it. The authors built TCR beta libraries using iRepertoire HTBI primers and Arm-PCR of CDR3 regions. TCRdb redid the calling of the multiplex PCR reads with MiXCR, one entry per CDR3 protein. Found here are under 700,000 distinct CDR3 sequences, around 16% of them singletons; the top ten hold 20% to 30%. This sample also appeared in a second study, on T cells in Graves' hyperthyroidism and ophthalmopathy.

This specimen consisted of peripheral blood mononuclear cells (PBMCs), obtained at new diagnosis, from a patient treated with antithyroid drugs. These receptors all come from a woman aged 35-65 years with Graves disease.

This clonotype was seen only a few times. The genes are TRBV5-1 and TRBJ1-4; D ambiguous. Germline V lookup: CDR1 SGHRS, CDR2 YFSETQ. This CDR3 comprises 15 residues. V lost 2 bases and J 2 bases, leaving 10 bases between the germline ends. The CDR3 coding sequence is TGCGCCAGCAGCTTACCTGGGAGCACTAATGAAAAACTGTTTTTT. Its translation: CASSLPGSTNEKLFF.

This clonotype has a count of ten or more. The V call is TRBV6-1, the J call TRBJ1-4, with D possibly TRBD1 on 5 matching bases. Germline V lookup: CDR1 MNHNS, CDR2 SASEGT. Trimming took off 4 bases at V and 0 bases at J, with 9 bases between the two ends. The CDR3 is 15 amino acids. In nucleotides, the CDR3 is TGTGCCAGCAGTGGGTCGACAGCAACTAATGAAAAACTGTTTTTT. It translates to CASSGSTATNEKLFF.

This clonotype was picked up many times. V is TRBV7-9 and J is TRBJ2-5; D ambiguous. V lost 4 bases and J lost 8, with 8 bases in between. The CDR3 totals 11 residues. Germline CDR1 and CDR2: SEHNR and FQNEAQ (reference sequence). The CDR3 spells CASSSQGTQYF. CDR3 DNA sequence: TGTGCCAGCAGCTCCCAAGGAACCCAGTACTTC.

The table lists this clonotype with many counts. The rearrangement links TRBV20-1 to TRBJ1-5; 7 bases fit TRBD1. J gave up 6 bases and V 4 bases, and 6 bases lay outside the gene matches. Germline V CDR1 and CDR2: DFQATT, SNEGSKA (reference sequence). This CDR3 comprises 13 residues. DNA of the CDR3: TGCAGTGCTACCGGACAGGCGGGTCAGCCCCAGCATTTT. It specifies CSATGQAGQPQHF.

The sample holds many counts of this clonotype. The gene calls are TRBV3-1 and TRBJ2-1; 8 bases line up with TRBD1. V lost 4 bases, J lost 12 bases, and 2 bases stayed unmatched. This CDR3 region has 11 residues. Germline values: CDR1 LGHDT, CDR2 YNNKEL (reference sequence). For the CDR3, the DNA is TGTGCCAGCAGCCTTGGACAGGGGCAGTTCTTC. It codes for CASSLGQGQFF.

The table lists this clonotype with many counts. This chain connects TRBV7-9 to TRBJ1-5; D is uncertain. CDR1 SEHNR and CDR2 FQNEAQ come from the germline V gene (reference sequence). There are 14 residues in the CDR3. Between the trimmed V and J ends, which lost 1 base and 1 base, there was a span of 5 bases. The CDR3 sequence is CASSLEASNQPQHF. CDR3 coding DNA: TGTGCCAGCAGCTTAGAAGCAAGCAATCAGCCCCAGCATTTT.

This clonotype came up a few times. The chain couples TRBV25-1 to TRBJ1-2, with D possibly TRBD1 on 5 matching bases. V was clipped by 6 bases and J by 2 bases, with 19 bases between them. The CDR3 runs to 16 residues. Germline CDR1 is MGHDK and CDR2 is SYGVNS. The CDR3 loop reads CASRGAGGIQNYGYTF. DNA of the CDR3: TGTGCCAGCAGGGGTGCCGGGGGAATACAGAACTATGGCTACACCTTC.

This clonotype was counted ten times or more. The chain recombines TRBV20-1 with TRBJ2-5; 11 positions match TRBD2. CDR3 length equals 15 residues. Germline values: CDR1 DFQATT, CDR2 SNEGSKA (reference sequence). J was trimmed by 3 bases and V by 6 bases; bases with no gene match: 9. CDR3 sequence reads: CSATSGDSPKETQYF. CDR3 in DNA: TGCAGTGCGACTAGCGGGGACTCCCCGAAAGAGACCCAGTACTTC.

The rearrangement links TRBV6-5 to TRBJ1-2; maybe TRBD1 (5 bases). Germline CDR1 and CDR2: MNHEY and SVGAGI. The CDR3 has 17 residues. The V gene lost 0 bases and the J gene lost 4 bases, with 18 bases spanning the gap. The CDR3 bases are TGTGCCAGCAGTTACTCGAGCGCCCCCAGGGTAGGCTATGGCTACACCTTC. It is translated as CASSYSSAPRVGYGYTF.

This clonotype was found many times. This chain links TRBV3-1 with TRBJ1-1; D is ambiguous. The CDR3 runs to 14 residues. Germline CDR1 and CDR2: LGHDT and YNNKEL (reference sequence). Trimming removed 0 bases from V and 0 bases from J, with 5 bases in between. CDR3 amino acids: CASSQERMNTEAFF. In DNA form, the CDR3 reads TGTGCCAGCAGCCAAGAAAGGATGAACACTGAAGCTTTCTTT.